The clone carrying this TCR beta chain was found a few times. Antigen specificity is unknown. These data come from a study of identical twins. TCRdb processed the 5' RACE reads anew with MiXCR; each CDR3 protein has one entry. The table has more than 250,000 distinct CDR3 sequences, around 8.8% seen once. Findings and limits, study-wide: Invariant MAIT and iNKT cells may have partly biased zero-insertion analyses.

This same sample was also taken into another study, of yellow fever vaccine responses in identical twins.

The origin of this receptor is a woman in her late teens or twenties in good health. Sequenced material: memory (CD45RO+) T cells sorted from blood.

The CDR3 protein is CASSTSGGHTGELFF. The CDR3 bases are TGTGCCAGCAGTACCTCGGGGGGACACACCGGGGAGCTGTTTTTT. This chain uses TRBV28 with TRBJ2-2; 7 bases line up with TRBD2. With 5 bases clipped from V and 3 bases from J, the junction kept 6 bases outside the gene matches. This CDR3 comprises 15 residues. Germline V CDR1 and CDR2: MDHEN, SYDVKM.